Listed here are 5 T cell receptor beta chains from one sample, sequenced in a study of T cell changes during pregnancy in multiple sclerosis. Profiled with immunoSEQ multiplex PCR; TCRdb holds only in-frame clones, not every one. The sample holds 110,000 or so clones; about 93% are singletons and the top ten take less than 7.5%. Sequenced here: peripheral blood, sampled before pregnancy. These TCRs come from a female donor with multiple sclerosis, enrolled in a pregnancy study.

The genes are TRBV18 and TRBJ1-2; perhaps TRBD1 as D (5 bases). The CDR3 covers 16 residues. Trimming removed 5 bases at V and 1 base at J, with 17 bases between. Germline V gene data show CDR1 as KGHSH and CDR2 as LQKENI. The CDR3 DNA sequence: TGTGCCAGCTCATCCCTCCCGGGGGAGAGTAACTATGGCTACACCTTC. It encodes CASSSLPGESNYGYTF.

This rearrangement joins TRBV7-9 to TRBJ2-1; TRBD2 matches 7 bases. Trimming cost V 2 bases and J 0 bases; bases outside gene matches: 4. The germline gives CDR1 SEHNR, CDR2 FQNEAQ (reference sequence). The CDR3 is 16 residues long. This chain's CDR3 is CASSLWRGISYNEQFF. The CDR3 nucleotides are TGTGCCAGCAGCTTATGGCGGGGGATCTCCTACAATGAGCAGTTCTTC.

This rearrangement joins TRBV6-6 to TRBJ2-7; TRBD2 agrees at 16 bases. The V gene end was trimmed by 4 bases and the J gene end by 5 bases; junction bases not matched to a gene: 2. CDR3 length: 15 amino acids. Germline CDR1 MNHNY, CDR2 SVGAGI (reference sequence). The CDR3 DNA follows: TGTGCCAGCAGTTCGGGACTAGCGGGAGGGAACGAGCAGTACTTC. This sequence encodes CASSSGLAGGNEQYF.

This chain uses TRBV29-1 with TRBJ1-3; D gene unclear. In germline, CDR1 is SQVTM, CDR2 ANQGSEA. This CDR3 is built from 13 residues. V was cut by 4 bases and J by 4 bases, with 11 bases left in between. The CDR3 nucleotides are TGCAGCGTTGGTGATACGGGAGGAAACACCATATATTTT. Residues: CSVGDTGGNTIYF.

The chain recombines TRBV7-6 with TRBJ2-3; 8 bases are a match to TRBD2. The length of the CDR3 is 17 residues. CDR1 is SGHVS and CDR2 is FNYEAQ in the germline V gene. V was clipped by 2 bases and J by 0 bases; unmatched bases: 7. The CDR3 region has the DNA TGTGCCAGCAGCTTAAACCGACTAGCGACTAGCACAGATACGCAGTATTTT. Amino acids: CASSLNRLATSTDTQYF.